This record covers a single T cell receptor (beta chain). The CDR3 spans 13 residues. V was pared by 6 bases and J by 9 bases, with 5 bases of the junction left unmatched. Germline lookup yields CDR1 LNHDA and CDR2 SQIVND (reference sequence). The sample originates from a study of blood T cell repertoires in COVID-19. Study details: Specimens from acute and convalescent COVID-19 originated in the United States, Italy and Spain. T cells, B-cell-depleted T cells, or PBMCs supplied cDNA or gDNA.

In the original workflow: Cell counts per sample came from amplifying reference gene primers. Generated by immunoSEQ multiplex PCR, the TCRdb table keeps only in-frame clones and is missing some. The V and J calls and clone size come from that table; D and trimming were worked out from the DNA. This table holds about 76,000 clones, around 88% found once. This rearrangement joins TRBV19 to TRBJ2-1; 10 nucleotides match TRBD2. Material for sequencing was peripheral blood. This TCR was recovered from a human donor in a cohort sampled during active COVID-19. CDR3 protein: CASRQRGGGEQFF. The CDR3 nucleotides read TGTGCCAGTAGGCAGCGGGGGGGTGGTGAGCAGTTCTTC.